This is a list of T cell receptor beta chains from one sample in a study of cytomegalovirus exposure and HLA in healthy donors. TCRdb keeps only in-frame clones here, not all; method: immunoSEQ multiplex PCR. In the table there are around 120,000 clones, approximately 72% of which are singletons. The sequenced sample was PBMCs. Receptors originate from a woman between 35 and 50 years old in good health and CMV-seropositive. CDR3s include the opening cysteine and the closing phenylalanine or tryptophan. A D gene is named only where the DNA matches it firmly. Not all rows give a size; the values are once, few, many and, for expanded clones, a class.

v_gene: TRBV15
d_gene: -
j_gene: TRBJ2-4
abundance: few
CDR3aa: CATSTNRGGLAKNIQYF
CDR3nt: TGTGCCACCAGCACAAACAGGGGGGGATTAGCCAAAAACATTCAGTACTTC

v_gene: TRBV7-9
d_gene: TRBD1
j_gene: TRBJ2-3
abundance: -
CDR3aa: CASSRRGRADTQYF
CDR3nt: TGTGCCAGCAGCCGCAGGGGGCGCGCAGATACGCAGTATTTT

v_gene: TRBV4-3
d_gene: TRBD2
j_gene: TRBJ2-5
abundance: -
CDR3aa: CASSPGLGRGGLPETQYF
CDR3nt: TGCGCCAGCAGCCCCGGGTTGGGGCGGGGGGGGCTACCAGAGACCCAGTACTTC

v_gene: TRBV2
d_gene: TRBD1
j_gene: TRBJ1-1
abundance: -
CDR3aa: CASSGDRNTEAFF
CDR3nt: TGTGCCAGCAGCGGGGACAGGAACACTGAAGCTTTCTTT

v_gene: TRBV29-1
d_gene: TRBD2
j_gene: TRBJ2-1
abundance: -
CDR3aa: CSVEGAGGHNNEQFF
CDR3nt: TGCAGCGTTGAAGGAGCGGGGGGCCACAACAATGAGCAGTTCTTC

v_gene: TRBV7-3
d_gene: TRBD1
j_gene: TRBJ1-2
abundance: -
CDR3aa: CASSSNSGGYGYTF
CDR3nt: TGTGCCAGCAGCTCTAACTCAGGGGGCTATGGCTACACCTTC

v_gene: TRBV27
d_gene: TRBD1
j_gene: TRBJ1-6
abundance: -
CDR3aa: CASSYRGDTPLHF
CDR3nt: TGTGCCAGCAGTTACAGGGGAGATACACCCCTCCACTTT

v_gene: TRBV27
d_gene: -
j_gene: TRBJ1-1
abundance: once
CDR3aa: CASSFVGAEAFF
CDR3nt: TGTGCCAGCAGTTTTGTGGGAGCTGAAGCTTTCTTT

v_gene: TRBV27
d_gene: TRBD2
j_gene: TRBJ2-1
abundance: -
CDR3aa: CASSLPGLAGHEQFF
CDR3nt: TGTGCCAGCAGTTTACCGGGACTAGCGGGGCATGAGCAGTTCTTC

v_gene: TRBV29-1
d_gene: -
j_gene: TRBJ2-5
abundance: -
CDR3aa: CSVEDPAELAGEETQYF
CDR3nt: TGCAGCGTTGAAGATCCGGCGGAATTGGCCGGAGAAGAGACCCAGTACTTC

v_gene: TRBV4-1
d_gene: TRBD1
j_gene: TRBJ1-1
abundance: -
CDR3aa: CASSPGQGNGGAEAFF
CDR3nt: TGCGCCAGCAGCCCGGGACAGGGGAATGGTGGGGCTGAAGCTTTCTTT

v_gene: TRBV19
d_gene: TRBD2
j_gene: TRBJ2-1
abundance: -
CDR3aa: CASTPRGIAGPHSYNEQFF
CDR3nt: TGTGCCAGTACCCCTAGGGGGATAGCGGGGCCTCACTCCTACAATGAGCAGTTCTTC

v_gene: TRBV6-4
d_gene: TRBD2
j_gene: TRBJ2-3
abundance: -
CDR3aa: CASSDGASGGADTQYF
CDR3nt: TGTGCCAGCAGTGACGGGGCTAGCGGGGGCGCAGATACGCAGTATTTT

v_gene: TRBV4-1
d_gene: -
j_gene: TRBJ1-1
abundance: -
CDR3aa: CASSQERLIRGAVAEAFF
CDR3nt: TGCGCCAGCAGCCAAGAGAGACTGATTCGTGGGGCTGTTGCTGAAGCTTTCTTT

v_gene: TRBV4-3
d_gene: -
j_gene: TRBJ2-4
abundance: -
CDR3aa: CASSQDRGLAKNIQYF
CDR3nt: TGCGCCAGCAGCCAAGACCGGGGTCTAGCCAAAAACATTCAGTACTTC

v_gene: TRBV19
d_gene: -
j_gene: TRBJ1-1
abundance: few
CDR3aa: CASSMDSDLNTEAFF
CDR3nt: TGTGCCAGTAGTATGGACAGCGACCTGAACACTGAAGCTTTCTTT

v_gene: TRBV5-8
d_gene: TRBD1
j_gene: TRBJ2-1
abundance: -
CDR3aa: CASSDDRVHEQFF
CDR3nt: TGTGCCAGCAGCGACGACAGGGTCCATGAGCAGTTCTTC

v_gene: TRBV4-3
d_gene: -
j_gene: TRBJ1-2
abundance: -
CDR3aa: CASSYEGSNYGYTF
CDR3nt: TGCGCCAGCAGCTACGAGGGTTCTAACTATGGCTACACCTTC

v_gene: TRBV4-3
d_gene: TRBD1
j_gene: TRBJ1-3
abundance: -
CDR3aa: CASSQAGQGALNTIYF
CDR3nt: TGCGCCAGCAGCCAAGCTGGCCAGGGGGCTTTAAACACCATATATTTT

v_gene: TRBV4-3
d_gene: -
j_gene: TRBJ1-5
abundance: -
CDR3aa: CASSQDRDQPQHF
CDR3nt: TGCGCCAGCAGCCAAGATCGGGATCAGCCCCAGCATTTT

v_gene: TRBV6-6
d_gene: -
j_gene: TRBJ2-1
abundance: once
CDR3aa: CASSTPNEQFF
CDR3nt: TGTGCCAGCAGTACACCCAATGAGCAGTTCTTC

v_gene: TRBV29-1
d_gene: TRBD1
j_gene: TRBJ1-1
abundance: -
CDR3aa: CSVYTGGSTEAFF
CDR3nt: TGCAGCGTTTACACAGGGGGCAGCACTGAAGCTTTCTTT

v_gene: TRBV4-3
d_gene: -
j_gene: TRBJ1-6
abundance: -
CDR3aa: CASSQDRGAGGSPLHF
CDR3nt: TGCGCCAGCAGCCAAGACCGGGGGGCCGGCGGTTCACCCCTCCACTTT

v_gene: TRBV5-6
d_gene: TRBD2
j_gene: TRBJ2-7
abundance: once
CDR3aa: CASSLKLAGNYEQYF
CDR3nt: TGTGCCAGCAGCTTGAAGCTAGCGGGGAACTACGAGCAGTACTTC

v_gene: TRBV7-2
d_gene: -
j_gene: TRBJ1-4
abundance: -
CDR3aa: CASSSYEKLFF
CDR3nt: TGTGCCAGCAGCTCTTATGAAAAACTGTTTTTT

v_gene: TRBV2
d_gene: TRBD1
j_gene: TRBJ1-2
abundance: -
CDR3aa: CASRPGTGARHGYTF
CDR3nt: TGTGCCAGCAGACCCGGGACAGGGGCCCGACATGGCTACACCTTC

v_gene: TRBV15
d_gene: -
j_gene: TRBJ1-2
abundance: -
CDR3aa: CATSRDGAGQSHGYTF
CDR3nt: TGTGCCACCAGCAGAGATGGGGCTGGACAGTCCCATGGCTACACCTTC

v_gene: TRBV6-4
d_gene: -
j_gene: TRBJ1-2
abundance: -
CDR3aa: CASTGLRPGYGYTF
CDR3nt: TGTGCCAGCACCGGTCTGCGCCCCGGGTATGGCTACACCTTC

v_gene: TRBV4-2
d_gene: -
j_gene: TRBJ2-1
abundance: -
CDR3aa: CASSPEPAAPYNEQFF
CDR3nt: TGTGCCAGCAGCCCCGAGCCGGCGGCTCCCTACAATGAGCAGTTCTTC

v_gene: TRBV10-3
d_gene: -
j_gene: TRBJ1-2
abundance: -
CDR3aa: CAISVGAGVNYGYTF
CDR3nt: TGTGCCATCAGTGTGGGGGCAGGAGTGAACTATGGCTACACCTTC

v_gene: TRBV7-2
d_gene: TRBD2
j_gene: TRBJ2-2
abundance: once
CDR3aa: CASSPTGGLNTGELFF
CDR3nt: TGTGCCAGCAGCCCTACGGGAGGGTTGAACACCGGGGAGCTGTTTTTT

v_gene: TRBV5-1
d_gene: -
j_gene: TRBJ1-5
abundance: -
CDR3aa: CASSVDGNQPQHF
CDR3nt: TGCGCCAGCAGCGTGGACGGGAATCAGCCCCAGCATTTT

v_gene: TRBV4-3
d_gene: -
j_gene: TRBJ2-2
abundance: -
CDR3aa: CASSQGATGELFF
CDR3nt: TGCGCCAGCAGCCAAGGAGCCACCGGGGAGCTGTTTTTT

v_gene: TRBV7-9
d_gene: TRBD1
j_gene: TRBJ2-7
abundance: -
CDR3aa: CASSSKTGAYEQYF
CDR3nt: TGTGCCAGCAGCTCTAAGACAGGGGCCTACGAGCAGTACTTC

v_gene: TRBV10-3
d_gene: -
j_gene: TRBJ1-1
abundance: few
CDR3aa: CASRPQVMDTEAFF
CDR3nt: TGTGCCTCACGGCCACAGGTGATGGACACTGAAGCTTTCTTT

v_gene: TRBV5-1
d_gene: TRBD2
j_gene: TRBJ2-3
abundance: few
CDR3aa: CASREVSGGSPDTQYF
CDR3nt: TGCGCCAGCAGGGAAGTGAGCGGGGGGTCCCCAGATACGCAGTATTTT

v_gene: TRBV18
d_gene: -
j_gene: TRBJ1-2
abundance: once
CDR3aa: CASSPPNRDYGYTF
CDR3nt: TGTGCCAGCTCACCCCCGAACCGGGACTATGGCTACACCTTC

v_gene: TRBV5-1
d_gene: -
j_gene: TRBJ1-1
abundance: -
CDR3aa: CASSWGGDTEAFF
CDR3nt: TGCGCCAGCAGCTGGGGGGGGGACACTGAAGCTTTCTTT

v_gene: TRBV9
d_gene: -
j_gene: TRBJ1-3
abundance: -
CDR3aa: CASSVARGGGNTIYF
CDR3nt: TGTGCCAGCAGCGTAGCTAGGGGAGGTGGAAACACCATATATTTT

v_gene: TRBV15
d_gene: TRBD2
j_gene: TRBJ2-1
abundance: -
CDR3aa: CATSVGGGSYNEQFF
CDR3nt: TGTGCCACCAGCGTGGGCGGGGGGTCGTACAATGAGCAGTTCTTC

v_gene: TRBV4-2
d_gene: TRBD1
j_gene: TRBJ1-1
abundance: -
CDR3aa: CASSQSTGQNTEAFF
CDR3nt: TGTGCCAGCAGCCAATCGACAGGGCAAAACACTGAAGCTTTCTTT

v_gene: TRBV19
d_gene: -
j_gene: TRBJ1-2
abundance: -
CDR3aa: CASSPEGGAYTF
CDR3nt: TGTGCCAGTAGTCCAGAGGGGGGGGCCTACACCTTC

v_gene: TRBV9
d_gene: TRBD2
j_gene: TRBJ2-7
abundance: -
CDR3aa: CASSVGGGTYEQYF
CDR3nt: TGTGCCAGCAGCGTAGGCGGGGGGACCTACGAGCAGTACTTC

v_gene: TRBV7-2
d_gene: -
j_gene: TRBJ1-2
abundance: -
CDR3aa: CASSPTGGRPGGYTF
CDR3nt: TGTGCCAGCAGCCCCACCGGGGGGCGGCCAGGGGGCTACACCTTC

v_gene: TRBV7-9
d_gene: -
j_gene: TRBJ1-1
abundance: -
CDR3aa: CASSLGLPEAFF
CDR3nt: TGTGCCAGCAGCTTAGGGCTCCCTGAAGCTTTCTTT

v_gene: TRBV9
d_gene: TRBD1
j_gene: TRBJ1-1
abundance: once
CDR3aa: CASSATGVRNTEAFF
CDR3nt: TGTGCCAGCAGCGCGACAGGGGTACGGAATACTGAAGCTTTCTTT

v_gene: TRBV7-2
d_gene: -
j_gene: TRBJ1-1
abundance: -
CDR3aa: CASRRGGEAFF
CDR3nt: TGTGCCAGCAGGCGGGGGGGGGAAGCTTTCTTT

v_gene: TRBV4-1
d_gene: TRBD2
j_gene: TRBJ2-7
abundance: few
CDR3aa: CASSPGLAGGLYEQYF
CDR3nt: TGCGCCAGCAGCCCCGGACTAGCGGGGGGGCTCTACGAGCAGTACTTC

v_gene: TRBV5-1
d_gene: -
j_gene: TRBJ2-1
abundance: few
CDR3aa: CASSFMESSYNEQFF
CDR3nt: TGCGCCAGCAGCTTCATGGAGAGCTCCTACAATGAGCAGTTCTTC

v_gene: TRBV7-9
d_gene: -
j_gene: TRBJ1-3
abundance: -
CDR3aa: CASRLTALSGNTIYF
CDR3nt: TGTGCCAGCAGACTTACAGCCCTCTCTGGAAACACCATATATTTT

v_gene: TRBV20-1
d_gene: -
j_gene: TRBJ2-7
abundance: -
CDR3aa: CSAAGEYEQYF
CDR3nt: TGCAGTGCTGCCGGGGAATACGAGCAGTACTTC

v_gene: TRBV19
d_gene: TRBD2
j_gene: TRBJ2-3
abundance: -
CDR3aa: CASSTSGSTDTQYF
CDR3nt: TGTGCCAGTAGTACTAGCGGAAGCACAGATACGCAGTATTTT

v_gene: TRBV2
d_gene: -
j_gene: TRBJ1-4
abundance: -
CDR3aa: CASSRTTHREKLFF
CDR3nt: TGTGCCAGCTCGAGGACCACTCACAGGGAAAAACTGTTTTTT

v_gene: TRBV7-2
d_gene: -
j_gene: TRBJ1-2
abundance: -
CDR3aa: CASTLQAPDGYTF
CDR3nt: TGTGCCAGCACCTTACAGGCGCCCGATGGCTACACCTTC

v_gene: TRBV7-8
d_gene: -
j_gene: TRBJ2-7
abundance: many
CDR3aa: CASSLDRRLYEQYF
CDR3nt: TGTGCCAGCAGCTTAGACAGGCGGCTCTACGAGCAGTACTTC